This TCR beta chain was sequenced for a study of blood T cell repertoires in COVID-19. On the study more broadly: Sites across the United States, Italy and Spain contributed samples from acute and convalescent COVID-19. T cells, B-cell-depleted T cells, or PBMCs provided the cDNA or gDNA that served as material.

Germline CDR1 and CDR2: MNHEY and SMNVEV (reference sequence). The CDR3 length is 18 residues. V shed 6 bases and J shed 0 bases, with 21 bases lying between them. Original handling: Nucleated cell counts were estimated from reference gene primer amplification. Only in-frame clones appear in the TCRdb table, and some are missing; sequencing was by immunoSEQ multiplex PCR. V and J calls and clone size follow that table, whereas D and trimming were derived from the DNA. The sample lists 95,000 to 100,000 clones; roughly nine tenths were seen once. V gene TRBV27 combines with J gene TRBJ2-4; a weak D match, TRBD1 (5 bases). The sequence was obtained from a man aged 50-59 years with acute or convalescent COVID-19. Source material: peripheral blood. The CDR3 sequence: CASSSLVGPKIAKNIQYF. The CDR3 coding sequence is TGTGCCAGCAGCTCTTTGGTGGGGCCGAAGATAGCCAAAAACATTCAGTACTTC.